The 18 T cell receptor beta chains in this list originate from one sample, sequenced in a study of T cell repertoires in cytomegalovirus infection. Their target antigens are unknown. TCRdb reprocessed the reads with MiXCR, giving one entry per CDR3 protein. This table holds about 830,000 distinct CDR3 sequences, about 30% found once. This specimen consisted of cultured CD8+ T cells from PBMCs, obtained from culture after CMV antigen stimulation. The receptor set was obtained from a human donor in good health (CMV status not recorded). Some clones in this sample may be carry-over from other donors' samples.

In its sample, this clonotype was seen a few times. This chain uses TRBV2 with TRBJ2-1, with 9 bases lining up with TRBD2. Germline lookup yields CDR1 SNHLY and CDR2 FYNNEI. With 6 bases clipped from V and 8 bases from J, the junction kept 8 bases outside the gene matches. This CDR3 is built from 14 residues. CDR3 coding DNA: TGTGCCAGCAGGGGCGGGGGGGGCGTAGATGAGCAGTTCTTC. It codes for CASRGGGGVDEQFF.

This clonotype was counted once. This rearrangement joins TRBV2 to TRBJ2-7; no definite D call. The CDR3 runs 14 residues. The V end was cut by 4 bases, the J end by 6 bases, with 16 bases between. CDR1 is SNHLY, CDR2 FYNNEI, per germline. Here the CDR3 DNA reads TGTGCCAGCAGTGCCAGCTTGCAGGACCCCGAGCAGTACGTC. Its translation: CASSASLQDPEQYV.

This chain links TRBV14 with TRBJ2-1; D gene uncertain. Trimming stripped 1 base from V and 5 bases from J, with 9 bases between. Germline CDR1 and CDR2: SGHDN and FVKESK. This CDR3 is 14 amino acids long. The CDR3 DNA follows: TGTGCCAGCAGCCAAGGTCACGGAGACAATGAGCAGTTCTTC. Protein: CASSQGHGDNEQFF.

V is TRBV7-9 and J is TRBJ1-5, with D hard to call. This CDR3 comprises 15 residues. V was cut by 5 bases and J by 0 bases, with 11 bases left in between. Germline loops: CDR1 SEHNR, CDR2 FQNEAQ (reference sequence). The CDR3 protein is CASSHSGDSNQPQHF. CDR3 in DNA: TGTGCCAGCAGCCATAGCGGGGATAGCAATCAGCCCCAGCATTTT.

The count of this clonotype is one. The rearrangement joins TRBV4-3 to TRBJ2-3; 10 nucleotides match TRBD2. The germline CDR1 and CDR2 sequences are LGHNA and YSLEER. The CDR3 extends over 18 amino acids. V lost 0 bases and J lost 2; bases outside the gene matches: 8. DNA of the CDR3: TGCGCCAGCAGCCAAGATTTAATAGGGACTAGCGCCACAGATACGCAGTATTTT. This translates into CASSQDLIGTSATDTQYF.

The chain links TRBV5-6 to TRBJ2-2, with unresolved D. V lost 4 bases and J lost 0, with 10 bases in between. The length of the CDR3 is 15 residues. Germline V gene lookup returns CDR1 SGHDT and CDR2 YYEEEE. CDR3 bases: TGTGCCAGCAGCCGGGTGGAATCGAACACCGGGGAGCTGTTTTTT. Protein sequence: CASSRVESNTGELFF.

The chain couples TRBV2 to TRBJ1-4; 8 bases are shared with TRBD1. Germline V CDR1 and CDR2: SNHLY, FYNNEI. V lost 0 bases to trimming and J lost 7 bases; unmatched junction nucleotides: 7. The CDR3 extends over 16 amino acids. For the CDR3, the DNA is TGTGCCAGCAGTGAAGCGCTTCAGGGGGCTACTGAAAAACTGTTTTTT. This sequence encodes CASSEALQGATEKLFF.

The gene calls are TRBV10-3 and TRBJ1-2, with 11 bases that match TRBD1. Germline V gene lookup returns CDR1 ENHRY and CDR2 SYGVKD. V gave up 11 bases and J gave up 6 bases; unmatched junction bases: 2. The CDR3 extends over 11 amino acids. The CDR3 here is CAGQGADGYTF. CDR3 sequence (DNA): TGTGCCGGACAGGGGGCCGATGGCTACACCTTC.

The J gene is TRBJ2-3, the V gene TRBV2; 9 bases align to TRBD2. Germline CDR1 SNHLY, CDR2 FYNNEI. V gave up 6 bases and J gave up 2 bases; unmatched junction bases: 9. There are 16 residues in the CDR3. The CDR3 here is CASSKGSGGNTDTQYF. CDR3 coding DNA: TGTGCCAGCAGCAAGGGCAGCGGGGGGAACACAGATACGCAGTATTTT.

This clonotype was detected only a few times. This chain links TRBV7-9 with TRBJ2-1; TRBD1 or TRBD2 may be the D gene (7 bases each). From germline, CDR1 is SEHNR and CDR2 FQNEAQ (reference sequence). This CDR3 region has 17 residues. Trimming left V 0 bases short and J 6 bases short, with 18 bases between. The CDR3 region has the DNA TGTGCCAGCAGCTTAGCCCTGACAGGGAGGGCCTCCAATGAGCAGTTCTTC. Amino acid sequence: CASSLALTGRASNEQFF. Variable domain in full (rest from reference TRBV7-9 and TRBJ2-1): DTGVSQNPRHKITKRGQNVTFRCDPISEHNRLYWYRQTLGQGPEFLTYFQNEAQLEKSRLLSDRFSAERPKGSFSTLEIQRTEQGDSAMYLCASSLALTGRASNEQFFGPGTRLTVL.

This clonotype came up many times. Here the CDR3 DNA reads TGTGCCAGCAATCTAGGGACAGGGGGCCAACATAGCACAGATACGCAGTATTTT. This encodes CASNLGTGGQHSTDTQYF. The gene calls are TRBV5-4 and TRBJ2-3; 12 bases align to TRBD1. The CDR3 is 18 amino acids. Germline assignment: CDR1 SGHNT and CDR2 YYREEE (reference sequence). The V and J ends lost 6 bases and 0 bases, in that order; junction bases with no gene match: 11.

This clonotype was observed many times. The rearrangement links TRBV20-1 to TRBJ2-1, with 9 bases aligning to TRBD2. This CDR3 comprises 14 residues. Germline V gives CDR1 DFQATT, CDR2 SNEGSKA (reference sequence). V trimming: 2 bases; J trimming: 12 bases; junction bases outside the gene matches: 11. CDR3: CSARSSGGPLWQFF. The CDR3 DNA reads TGCAGTGCTAGAAGTAGCGGGGGCCCATTGTGGCAGTTCTTC.

The CDR3 nucleotides read TGTGCCAGCAGCTCCCATGGGGGAGTCTCTGGAAACACCATATATTTT. Its translation: CASSSHGGVSGNTIYF. V and J are TRBV7-9 and TRBJ1-3, with D possibly matching TRBD1 (5 bases). This CDR3 comprises 16 residues. Germline CDR1 reads SEHNR; CDR2 reads FQNEAQ (reference sequence). Trimming removed 4 bases at V and 0 bases at J, with 13 bases between.

The chain carries TRBV6-5 and TRBJ2-2; 15 positions agree with TRBD2. V was pared by 4 bases and J by 6 bases, with 6 bases of the junction left unmatched. Looked up from germline, CDR1 is MNHEY and CDR2 is SVGAGI. This CDR3 comprises 17 residues. The CDR3 DNA is TGTGCCAGCAGTTGGACTAGCGGGGGGGGTGTACCCGGGGAGCTGTTTTTT. Translation: CASSWTSGGGVPGELFF.

This clonotype was counted a few times. CDR3 DNA sequence: TGTGCCAGCAGACGGAGGGGGCCCTACAATCAGCCCCAGCATTTT. Protein product: CASRRRGPYNQPQHF. This rearrangement joins TRBV6-2 or TRBV6-3 to TRBJ1-5, with 7 bases identical to TRBD1. V lost 6 bases, J lost 3 bases, and 8 bases stayed unmatched. Germline V gene lookup returns CDR1 MNHEY and CDR2 SVGEGT. There are 15 residues in the CDR3.

The CDR3 sequence is CSARWDGGTATEAFF. The DNA of the CDR3 is TGCAGTGCTCGGTGGGATGGGGGGACGGCCACTGAAGCTTTCTTT. The chain recombines TRBV20-1 with TRBJ1-1, with TRBD1 as a possible D gene (5 bases). Per germline, CDR1 DFQATT and CDR2 SNEGSKA (reference sequence). The CDR3 consists of 15 residues. Trimming removed 5 bases at V and 4 bases at J, with 20 bases between.

The sample holds many counts of this clonotype. The gene calls are TRBV7-9 and TRBJ2-1; 9 bases are shared with TRBD1. V gave up 3 bases and J gave up 6 bases; unmatched junction bases: 9. Germline assignment: CDR1 SEHNR and CDR2 FQNEAQ (reference sequence). The CDR3 extends over 16 amino acids. The DNA for the CDR3 is TGTGCCAGCAGCTTTTTAGGGACAGGGACACCCAATGAGCAGTTCTTC. Encoded protein: CASSFLGTGTPNEQFF. The full variable domain, in which reference TRBV7-9 and TRBJ2-1 provide the parts outside the CDR3, is DTGVSQNPRHKITKRGQNVTFRCDPISEHNRLYWYRQTLGQGPEFLTYFQNEAQLEKSRLLSDRFSAERPKGSFSTLEIQRTEQGDSAMYLCASSFLGTGTPNEQFFGPGTRLTVL.

Comments on this clonotype: A single base separates this from a much larger clone, so it may be a read error. The chain is built from TRBV7-2 and TRBJ1-1; maybe TRBD1 (6 bases). Germline CDR1 reads SGHTA; CDR2 reads FQGNSA. This CDR3 region has 14 residues. V lost 5 bases and J 7 bases, leaving 17 bases between the germline ends. The CDR3 loop is CASSKGGRPFEAFF. CDR3 coding DNA: TGTGCCAGCAGCAAAGGGGGGCGGCCATTTGAAGCTTTCTTT.